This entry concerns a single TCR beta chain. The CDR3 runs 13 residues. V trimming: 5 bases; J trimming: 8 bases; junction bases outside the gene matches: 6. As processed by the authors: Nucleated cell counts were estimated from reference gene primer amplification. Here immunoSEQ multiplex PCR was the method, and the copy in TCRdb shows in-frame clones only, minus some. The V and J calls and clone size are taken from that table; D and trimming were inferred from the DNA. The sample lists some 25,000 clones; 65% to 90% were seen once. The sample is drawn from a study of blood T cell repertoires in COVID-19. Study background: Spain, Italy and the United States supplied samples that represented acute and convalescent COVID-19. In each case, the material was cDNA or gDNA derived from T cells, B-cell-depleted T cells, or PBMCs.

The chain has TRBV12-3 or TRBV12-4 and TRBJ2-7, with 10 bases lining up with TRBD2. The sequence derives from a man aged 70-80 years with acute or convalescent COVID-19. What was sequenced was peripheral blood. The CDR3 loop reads CASSPGLAMKQYF. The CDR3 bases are TGTGCCAGCAGTCCGGGACTAGCGATGAAGCAGTACTTC.